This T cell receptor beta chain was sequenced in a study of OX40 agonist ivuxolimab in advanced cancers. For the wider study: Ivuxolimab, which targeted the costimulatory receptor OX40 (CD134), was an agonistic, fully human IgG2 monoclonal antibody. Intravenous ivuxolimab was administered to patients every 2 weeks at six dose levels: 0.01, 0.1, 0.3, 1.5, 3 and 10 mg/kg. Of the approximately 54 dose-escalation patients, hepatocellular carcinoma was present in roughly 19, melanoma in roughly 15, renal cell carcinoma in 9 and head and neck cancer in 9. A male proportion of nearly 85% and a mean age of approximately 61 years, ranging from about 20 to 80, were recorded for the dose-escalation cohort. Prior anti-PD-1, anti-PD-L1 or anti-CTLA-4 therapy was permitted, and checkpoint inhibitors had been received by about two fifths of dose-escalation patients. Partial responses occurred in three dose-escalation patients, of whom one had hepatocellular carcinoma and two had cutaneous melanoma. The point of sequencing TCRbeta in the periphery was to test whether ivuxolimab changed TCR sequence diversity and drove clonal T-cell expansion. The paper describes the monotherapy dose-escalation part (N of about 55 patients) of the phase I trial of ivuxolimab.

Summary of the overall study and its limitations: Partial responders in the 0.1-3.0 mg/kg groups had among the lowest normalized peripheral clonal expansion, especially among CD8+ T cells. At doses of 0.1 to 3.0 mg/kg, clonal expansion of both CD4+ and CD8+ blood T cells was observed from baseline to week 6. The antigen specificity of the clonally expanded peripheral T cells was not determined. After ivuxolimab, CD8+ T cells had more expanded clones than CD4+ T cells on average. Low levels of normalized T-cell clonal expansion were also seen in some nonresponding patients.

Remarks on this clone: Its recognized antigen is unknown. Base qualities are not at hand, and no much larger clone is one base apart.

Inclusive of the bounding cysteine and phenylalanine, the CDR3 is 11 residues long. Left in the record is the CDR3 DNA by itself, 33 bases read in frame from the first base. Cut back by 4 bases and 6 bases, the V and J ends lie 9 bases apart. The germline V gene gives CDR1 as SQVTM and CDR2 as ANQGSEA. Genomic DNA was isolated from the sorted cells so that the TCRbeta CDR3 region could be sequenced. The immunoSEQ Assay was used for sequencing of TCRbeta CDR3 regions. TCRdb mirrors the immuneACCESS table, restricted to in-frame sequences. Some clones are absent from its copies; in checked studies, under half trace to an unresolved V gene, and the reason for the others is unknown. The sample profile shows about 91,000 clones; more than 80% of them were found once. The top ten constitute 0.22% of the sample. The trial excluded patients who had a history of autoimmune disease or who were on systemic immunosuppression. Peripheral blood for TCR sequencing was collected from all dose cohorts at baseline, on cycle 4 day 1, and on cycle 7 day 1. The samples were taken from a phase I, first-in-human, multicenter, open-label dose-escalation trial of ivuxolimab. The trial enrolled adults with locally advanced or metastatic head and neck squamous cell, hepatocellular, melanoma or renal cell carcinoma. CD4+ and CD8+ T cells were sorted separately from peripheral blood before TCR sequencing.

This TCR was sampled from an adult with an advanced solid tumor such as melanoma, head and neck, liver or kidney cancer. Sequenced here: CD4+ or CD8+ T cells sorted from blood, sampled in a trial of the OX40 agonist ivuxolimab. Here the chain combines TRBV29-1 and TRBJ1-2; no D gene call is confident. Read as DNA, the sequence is TGCAGCGTTGTATGGCAGAATGGCTACACCTTC. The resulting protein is CSVVWQNGYTF.